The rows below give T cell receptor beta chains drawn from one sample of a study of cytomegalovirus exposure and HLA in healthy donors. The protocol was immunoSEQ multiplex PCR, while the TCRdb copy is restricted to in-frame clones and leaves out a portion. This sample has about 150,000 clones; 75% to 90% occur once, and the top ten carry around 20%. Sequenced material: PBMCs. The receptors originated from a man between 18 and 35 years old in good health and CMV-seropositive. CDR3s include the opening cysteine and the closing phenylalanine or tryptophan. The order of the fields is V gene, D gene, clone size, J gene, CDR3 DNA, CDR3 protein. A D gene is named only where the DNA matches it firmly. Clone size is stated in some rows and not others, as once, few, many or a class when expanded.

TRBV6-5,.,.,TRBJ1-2,.,CASSTSDRGVGYTF
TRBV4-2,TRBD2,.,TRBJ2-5,TGTGCCAGCAGCCAAGTATCCAGCGGGAGGCCGGGAGAGACCCAGTACTTC,CASSQVSSGRPGETQYF
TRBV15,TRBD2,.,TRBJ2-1,TGTGCCACCAGCAAAGCCAGGGACTACTACAATGAGCAGTTCTTC,CATSKARDYYNEQFF
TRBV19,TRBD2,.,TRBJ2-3,TGTGCCAGTACGGGTCCTGGCGGGGGGGCAGATACGCAGTATTTT,CASTGPGGGADTQYF
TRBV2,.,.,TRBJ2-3,TGTGCCAGCACCGTCGAAACTCGGGTGAGAGATACGCAGTATTTT,CASTVETRVRDTQYF
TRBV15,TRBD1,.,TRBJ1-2,TGTGCCACCAGCAGAGATAAAGGACAGGGGGCCTCTGGCTATGGCTACACCTTC,CATSRDKGQGASGYGYTF
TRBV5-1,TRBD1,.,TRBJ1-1,TGCGCCAGCACCCCCGGACAGGGGGGCACTGAAGCTTTCTTT,CASTPGQGGTEAFF
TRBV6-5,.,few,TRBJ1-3,TGTGCCAGCAGTTACTCGAACCCAGTGACTGGAAACACCATATATTTT,CASSYSNPVTGNTIYF
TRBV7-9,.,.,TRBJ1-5,TGTGCCAGCAGCTTAGGGGCCCGCGGCAATCAGCCCCAGCATTTT,CASSLGARGNQPQHF
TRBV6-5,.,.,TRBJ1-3,TGTGCCAGCAGTGCGGGACGGACCTCTGGAAACACCATATATTTT,CASSAGRTSGNTIYF
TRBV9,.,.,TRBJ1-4,TGTGCCAGCAGCCCTAGAGGGAGGCGGGATGAAAAACTGTTTTTT,CASSPRGRRDEKLFF
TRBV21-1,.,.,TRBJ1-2,TGTGCCAGCAGGGCGGGGGGACCGACGTTAGCTAACTATGGCTACACCTTC,CASRAGGPTLANYGYTF